The clone carrying this TCR beta chain was counted only a few times. What it recognizes is unknown. This record comes from a study of blood T cells in healthy people across ages. The CDR3 is 17 residues long. V lost 0 bases, J lost 3 bases, and 10 bases stayed unmatched. Study-level points and caveats: Diversity was higher, and naive CD4+ cells more numerous, in long-lived donors than in aged donors. Researchers deemed the diversity estimates from one million T cells underestimates.

Using a J-beta primer mix together with a sample-barcoded 5' primer, a second PCR was run for roughly 6 to 11 cycles. Every cDNA molecule bore a tag from a template-switch adaptor containing 12 random nucleotides. Sequencing yielded, for each sample, at least 2.5 million paired-end reads carrying CDR3. From the 5' RACE reads, TCRdb called clonotypes with MiXCR, one entry per CDR3 protein. The sample lists some 780,000 distinct CDR3 sequences; 56% were seen once. The TCR comes from a man in his forties or fifties in good health. The sample consisted of blood. V usage is TRBV12-3 or TRBV12-4 and J usage is TRBJ2-7; TRBD1 agrees at 8 bases. The CDR3 sequence: CASSLAGTGKGNYEQYF. The CDR3 DNA follows: TGTGCCAGCAGTTTAGCGGGGACAGGAAAAGGGAACTACGAGCAGTACTTC.